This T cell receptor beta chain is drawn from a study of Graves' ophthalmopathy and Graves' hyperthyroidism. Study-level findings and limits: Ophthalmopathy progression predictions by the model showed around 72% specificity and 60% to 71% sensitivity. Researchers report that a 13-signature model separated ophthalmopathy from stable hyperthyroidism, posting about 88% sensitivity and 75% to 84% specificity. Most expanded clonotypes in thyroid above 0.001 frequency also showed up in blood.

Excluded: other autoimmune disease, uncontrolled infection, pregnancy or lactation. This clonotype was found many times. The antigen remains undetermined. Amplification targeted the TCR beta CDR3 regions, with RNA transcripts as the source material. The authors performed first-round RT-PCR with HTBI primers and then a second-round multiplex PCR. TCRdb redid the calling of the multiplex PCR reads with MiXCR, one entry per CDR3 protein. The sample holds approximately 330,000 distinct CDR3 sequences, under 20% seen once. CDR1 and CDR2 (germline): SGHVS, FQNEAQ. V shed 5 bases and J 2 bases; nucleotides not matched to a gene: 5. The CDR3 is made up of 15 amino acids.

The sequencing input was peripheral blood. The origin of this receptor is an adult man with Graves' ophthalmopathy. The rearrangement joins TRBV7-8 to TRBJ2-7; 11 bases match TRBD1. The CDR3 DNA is TGTGCCAGCAGCGGACGGGGACAGGGGGCCTACGAGCAGTACTTC. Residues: CASSGRGQGAYEQYF.